This T cell receptor (beta chain) was identified during a study of shared clonotypes between healthy human individuals. This CDR3 contains 14 residues. The V gene's germline CDR1 is MDHEN and CDR2 SYDVKM. V was cut by 5 bases and J by 4 bases, with 14 bases left in between. Generated by immunoSEQ multiplex PCR, the TCRdb table keeps only in-frame clones and is missing some. The sample has some 2.4 million clones, 93% seen once. A word on this clone: What it binds is not known.

Whole-study findings and limits: Approximately 5% was the fraction of naive CD4 clonotypes found shared across a few donors. The study's rarefaction showed incomplete sorted-subset sequencing despite large depth. Exclusively blood specimens were collected; tissue repertoires likely differ. On the whole, naive subsets had larger estimated richness than memory subsets had.

This TCR was recovered from a man younger than 35 in good health. Some clones in this sample may be carry-over from other donors' samples. This chain connects TRBV28 to TRBJ1-2, with D perhaps matching TRBD1 (6 bases). Sequenced input: naive CD4+ T cells from PBMCs. The subset was: CD45RA+ positively selected. CDR3 nucleotides: TGTGCCAGCAGTCCACCCCCGACAGGCTATGGCTACACCTTC. Amino acid sequence: CASSPPPTGYGYTF.